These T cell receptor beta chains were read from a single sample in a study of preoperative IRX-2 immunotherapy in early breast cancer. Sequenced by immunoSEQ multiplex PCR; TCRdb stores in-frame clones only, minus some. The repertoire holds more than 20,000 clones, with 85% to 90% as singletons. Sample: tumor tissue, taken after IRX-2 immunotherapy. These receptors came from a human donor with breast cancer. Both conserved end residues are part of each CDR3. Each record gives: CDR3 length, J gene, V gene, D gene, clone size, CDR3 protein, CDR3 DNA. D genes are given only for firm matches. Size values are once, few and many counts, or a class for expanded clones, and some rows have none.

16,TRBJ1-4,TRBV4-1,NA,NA,CASSQGVLGANEKLFF,TGCGCCAGCAGCCAAGGCGTCCTAGGTGCTAATGAAAAACTGTTTTTT
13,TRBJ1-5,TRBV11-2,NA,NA,CASSLIRDQPQHF,TGTGCCAGCAGCCTAATTCGGGATCAGCCCCAGCATTTT
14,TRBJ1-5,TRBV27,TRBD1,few,CASSSTGGSQPQHF,TGTGCCAGCAGTTCGACAGGGGGCAGTCAGCCCCAGCATTTT
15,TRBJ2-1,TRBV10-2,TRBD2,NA,CASSEFRGGRNEQFF,TGCGCCAGCAGTGAGTTTCGGGGGGGCCGGAATGAGCAGTTCTTC
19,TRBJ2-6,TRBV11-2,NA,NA,CASREGWGRRRSGANVLTF,TGTGCCAGCAGGGAGGGGTGGGGCAGACGCCGCTCTGGGGCCAACGTCCTGACTTTC
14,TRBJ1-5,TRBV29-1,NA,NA,CSVDFSGGNQPQHF,TGCAGCGTTGATTTTAGTGGTGGCAATCAGCCCCAGCATTTT
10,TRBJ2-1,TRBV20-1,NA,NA,CSARRRVQFF,TGCAGTGCTCGCAGGCGAGTTCAGTTCTTC
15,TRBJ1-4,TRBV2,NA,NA,CASSTDRTYNEKLFF,TGTGCCAGCAGTACCGACAGGACTTATAATGAAAAACTGTTTTTT
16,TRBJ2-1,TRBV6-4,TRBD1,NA,CASSDLPGQGLNEQFF,TGTGCCAGCAGTGACTTACCGGGACAGGGCTTGAATGAGCAGTTCTTC
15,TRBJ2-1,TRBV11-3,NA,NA,CASSRTGTRDNEQFF,TGTGCCAGCAGCAGAACCGGGACTCGAGACAATGAGCAGTTCTTC
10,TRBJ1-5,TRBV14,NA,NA,CASPNQPQHF,TGTGCCAGCCCAAATCAGCCCCAGCATTTT
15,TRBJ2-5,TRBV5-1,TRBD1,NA,CASGALGTGEETQYF,TGCGCCAGCGGGGCCCTCGGGACAGGGGAAGAGACCCAGTACTTC
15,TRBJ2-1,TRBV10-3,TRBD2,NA,CATGSAGDHYNEQFF,TGTGCCACCGGATCCGCGGGGGACCACTACAATGAGCAGTTCTTC
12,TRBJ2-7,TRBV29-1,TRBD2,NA,CSAAPRGDEQYF,TGCAGCGCCGCACCTCGGGGGGACGAGCAGTACTTC
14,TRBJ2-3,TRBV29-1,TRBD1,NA,CSVARTGVKDTQYF,TGCAGCGTTGCCCGGACAGGGGTCAAAGATACGCAGTATTTT
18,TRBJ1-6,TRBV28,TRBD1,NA,CASRPGTGENSYNSPLHF,TGTGCCAGCAGGCCCGGGACAGGAGAAAACTCCTATAATTCACCCCTCCACTTT
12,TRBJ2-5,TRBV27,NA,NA,CASSSPQETQYF,TGTGCCAGCAGTTCTCCACAAGAGACCCAGTACTTC
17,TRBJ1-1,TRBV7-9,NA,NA,CASSLIGRTGLNTEAFF,TGTGCCAGCAGCTTAATCGGCAGGACGGGCCTGAACACTGAAGCTTTCTTT
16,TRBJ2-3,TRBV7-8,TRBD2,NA,CASSSLAGGVTDTQYF,TGTGCCAGCAGTTCCCTGGCGGGGGGGGTCACAGATACGCAGTATTTT
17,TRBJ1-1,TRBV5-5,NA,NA,CASSLVTGSPLGTEAFF,TGTGCCAGCAGCTTGGTAACGGGGAGTCCGCTGGGTACTGAAGCTTTCTTT
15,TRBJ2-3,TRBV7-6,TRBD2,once,CASSRAGGVTDTQYF,TGTGCCAGCAGCCGGGCGGGGGGGGTCACAGATACGCAGTATTTT
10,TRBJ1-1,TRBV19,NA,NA,CASGRGGAFF,TGTGCCAGTGGCCGGGGGGGAGCTTTCTTT
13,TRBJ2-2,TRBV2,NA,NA,CASSVDSTGELFF,TGTGCCAGCAGTGTGGACAGCACCGGGGAGCTGTTTTTT
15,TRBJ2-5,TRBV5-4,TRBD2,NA,CASSPSGGAGETQYF,TGTGCCAGCAGCCCTAGCGGGGGGGCTGGAGAGACCCAGTACTTC
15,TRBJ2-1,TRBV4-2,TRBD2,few,CASKILAGGSDEQFF,TGTGCCAGCAAGATACTAGCGGGGGGCTCGGATGAGCAGTTCTTC
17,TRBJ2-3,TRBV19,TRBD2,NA,CASSTAWEGHLSDTQYF,TGTGCCAGTAGTACCGCGTGGGAGGGGCACTTGTCCGATACGCAGTATTTT
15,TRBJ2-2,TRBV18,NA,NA,CASSPIEQTTGELFF,TGTGCCAGCTCACCAATTGAACAAACCACCGGGGAGCTGTTTTTT
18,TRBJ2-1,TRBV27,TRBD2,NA,CASSSSGGILGSYNEQFF,TGTGCCAGCAGTTCTAGCGGGGGGATCTTGGGGTCCTACAATGAGCAGTTCTTC
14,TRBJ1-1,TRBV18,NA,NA,CASSPPGLNTEAFF,TGTGCCAGCTCACCACCCGGACTGAACACTGAAGCTTTCTTT
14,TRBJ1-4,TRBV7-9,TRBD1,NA,CASSLGTGDEKLFF,TGTGCCAGCAGCTTGGGGACAGGGGATGAAAAACTGTTTTTT
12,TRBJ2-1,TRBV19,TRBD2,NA,CASSGQRGAKFF,TGTGCCAGTAGTGGTCAGCGGGGGGCCAAGTTCTTC
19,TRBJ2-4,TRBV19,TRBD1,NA,CASSMSTGLRGMAKNIQYF,TGTGCCAGTAGTATGTCGACGGGCCTCAGGGGGATGGCCAAAAACATTCAGTACTTC
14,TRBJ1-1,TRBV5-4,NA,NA,CASSLFPGNTEAFF,TGTGCCAGCAGCTTGTTTCCAGGAAACACTGAAGCTTTCTTT
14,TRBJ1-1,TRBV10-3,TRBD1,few,CAISYRGMNTEAFF,TGTGCCATCAGTTACAGGGGGATGAACACTGAAGCTTTCTTT
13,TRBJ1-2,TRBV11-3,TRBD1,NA,CASSVPGQGVSTF,TGTGCCAGCAGCGTCCCGGGACAGGGGGTTAGTACCTTC
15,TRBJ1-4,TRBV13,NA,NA,CASSLGLGLNEKLFF,TGTGCCAGCAGCTTAGGCCTCGGACTTAATGAAAAACTGTTTTTT
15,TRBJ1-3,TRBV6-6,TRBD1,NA,CASSSQGKLWNTIYF,TGTGCCAGCAGTTCACAGGGGAAATTGTGGAACACCATATATTTT
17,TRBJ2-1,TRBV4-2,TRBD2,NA,CASSPPILAGGPDEQFF,TGTGCCAGCAGCCCGCCCATTTTAGCGGGGGGGCCGGATGAGCAGTTCTTC
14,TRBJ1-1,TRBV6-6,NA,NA,CASILRDKNTEAFF,TGTGCCAGCATCTTAAGGGACAAGAACACTGAAGCTTTCTTT
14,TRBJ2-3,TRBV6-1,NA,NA,CASSEIGSSDTQYF,TGTGCCAGCAGTGAAATTGGGAGTTCAGATACGCAGTATTTT
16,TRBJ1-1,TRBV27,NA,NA,CASSLIGGRLNTEAFF,TGTGCCAGCAGCCTAATAGGAGGGCGGCTTAACACTGAAGCTTTCTTT
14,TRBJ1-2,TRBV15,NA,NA,CATSRDGLTDGYTF,TGTGCCACCAGCAGAGACGGACTCACGGATGGCTACACCTTC
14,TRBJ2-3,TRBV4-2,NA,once,CASSQEQGTDTQYF,TGTGCCAGCAGCCAAGAACAAGGCACAGATACGCAGTATTTT